Listed below are T cell receptor beta chains from one sample, sequenced in a study of PD-1 blockade in classical Hodgkin lymphoma. The method was immunoSEQ multiplex PCR; TCRdb's version includes in-frame clones alone and lacks a portion of them. The sample contains about 14,000 clones, 83% of which appear only once. The starting material was peripheral blood mononuclear cells (PBMCs), obtained at baseline. The receptors originated from a human donor with classical Hodgkin lymphoma. The CDR3 runs from the conserved cysteine through the conserved F or W. A D gene is named only where the DNA matches it firmly. Clone size is shown for a subset of rows, as once, few, many or a class of expanded clone.

V: TRBV2; J: TRBJ2-1; length: 11; D: .; size: .; CDR3: CASSVRNEQFF; DNA: TGTGCCAGCAGTGTTAGGAATGAGCAGTTCTTC
V: TRBV9; J: TRBJ1-3; length: 16; D: .; size: .; CDR3: CASSVEGGGTGNTIYF; DNA: TGTGCCAGCAGCGTAGAAGGCGGGGGAACTGGAAACACCATATATTTT
V: TRBV5-1; J: TRBJ2-3; length: 14; D: TRBD1; size: .; CDR3: CASSVGQGADTQYF; DNA: TGCGCCAGCAGCGTAGGACAGGGGGCGGATACGCAGTATTTT
V: TRBV5-4; J: TRBJ2-2; length: 18; D: TRBD2; size: .; CDR3: CASSLGLAGGLNTGELFF; DNA: TGTGCCAGCAGTCTGGGACTAGCGGGGGGATTGAACACCGGGGAGCTGTTTTTT
V: TRBV7-2; J: TRBJ2-1; length: 13; D: TRBD2; size: .; CDR3: CASSPLRGVTQFF; DNA: TGTGCCAGCAGCCCCCTCCGGGGGGTTACGCAGTTCTTC
V: TRBV7-2; J: TRBJ1-2; length: 14; D: .; size: .; CDR3: CASSLERGNYGYTF; DNA: TGTGCCAGCAGCTTAGAGAGGGGTAACTATGGCTACACCTTC
V: TRBV5-4; J: TRBJ2-1; length: 12; D: .; size: .; CDR3: CASSLGGTEQFF; DNA: TGTGCCAGCAGCTTAGGCGGGACTGAGCAGTTCTTC
V: TRBV29-1; J: TRBJ2-7; length: 17; D: TRBD2; size: .; CDR3: CSVDASGGPRLAYEQYF; DNA: TGCAGCGTTGACGCTAGCGGGGGGCCACGACTGGCCTACGAGCAGTACTTC
V: TRBV7-9; J: TRBJ2-7; length: 12; D: .; size: once; CDR3: CASSLSAHEQYF; DNA: TGTGCCAGCAGCTTATCGGCACACGAGCAGTACTTC
V: TRBV7-9; J: TRBJ1-2; length: 14; D: TRBD1; size: few; CDR3: CASSLRQGAGGYTF; DNA: TGTGCCAGCAGCTTACGGCAGGGGGCAGGTGGCTACACCTTC
V: TRBV2; J: TRBJ2-2; length: 15; D: .; size: .; CDR3: CASSREPENTGELFF; DNA: TGTGCCAGCAGTCGGGAACCTGAGAACACCGGGGAGCTGTTTTTT
V: TRBV5-1; J: TRBJ2-2; length: 16; D: TRBD1; size: .; CDR3: CASSIRDRGGTGELFF; DNA: TGCGCCAGCAGCATCCGGGACAGGGGAGGCACCGGGGAGCTGTTTTTT
V: TRBV5-5; J: TRBJ2-1; length: 15; D: .; size: .; CDR3: CASSFPPPRTGEQFF; DNA: TGTGCCAGCAGCTTCCCCCCCCCGCGTACAGGGGAGCAGTTCTTC
V: TRBV7-2; J: TRBJ1-1; length: 14; D: .; size: .; CDR3: CASSLGAGNTEAFF; DNA: TGTGCCAGCAGCTTAGGGGCTGGGAACACTGAAGCTTTCTTT
V: TRBV28; J: TRBJ1-5; length: 14; D: .; size: once; CDR3: CASSLPGSGQPQHF; DNA: TGTGCCAGCAGTCTGCCAGGGTCTGGACAGCCCCAGCATTTT
V: TRBV7-2; J: TRBJ1-1; length: 12; D: .; size: .; CDR3: CASSSRGTEAFF; DNA: TGTGCCAGCAGCTCCAGGGGCACTGAAGCTTTCTTT
V: TRBV6-6; J: TRBJ2-2; length: 11; D: .; size: once; CDR3: CATGGGGELFF; DNA: TGTGCCACCGGTGGAGGCGGGGAGCTGTTTTTT
V: TRBV5-1; J: TRBJ2-7; length: 14; D: .; size: .; CDR3: CASSLGGENYEQYF; DNA: TGCGCCAGCAGCTTGGGTGGCGAAAACTACGAGCAGTACTTC
V: TRBV7-8; J: TRBJ2-1; length: 16; D: TRBD2; size: .; CDR3: CASSAGTSVDYNEQFF; DNA: TGTGCCAGCAGCGCGGGGACTAGCGTGGACTACAATGAGCAGTTCTTC
V: TRBV7-2; J: TRBJ2-2; length: 15; D: .; size: once; CDR3: CASSLGRGGTGELFF; DNA: TGTGCCAGCAGCTTAGGCAGGGGTGGGACCGGGGAGCTGTTTTTT
V: TRBV5-1; J: TRBJ2-6; length: 16; D: .; size: .; CDR3: CASSLVSFSGANVLTF; DNA: TGCGCCAGCAGCCTTGTTTCCTTCTCTGGGGCCAACGTCCTGACTTTC
V: TRBV6-6; J: TRBJ1-5; length: 16; D: .; size: once; CDR3: CASSAGLTAGYQPQHF; DNA: TGTGCCAGCAGTGCCGGCCTAACAGCGGGGTATCAGCCCCAGCATTTT
V: TRBV5-1; J: TRBJ1-2; length: 14; D: .; size: once; CDR3: CASRPEGPAYGYTF; DNA: TGCGCCAGCAGGCCCGAGGGACCCGCCTATGGCTACACCTTC
V: TRBV9; J: TRBJ1-4; length: 13; D: .; size: .; CDR3: CASSVGPNEKLFF; DNA: TGTGCCAGCAGCGTAGGCCCTAATGAAAAACTGTTTTTT
V: TRBV18; J: TRBJ2-6; length: 15; D: .; size: .; CDR3: CASSPSAGGANVLTF; DNA: TGTGCCAGCTCACCATCGGCAGGTGGGGCCAACGTCCTGACTTTC